A selection of T cell receptor beta chains follows, all from one sample in a study of OX40 agonist ivuxolimab in advanced cancers. Sequenced by immunoSEQ multiplex PCR; TCRdb stores in-frame clones only, minus some. The sample lists 35,000 to 55,000 clones; 65% to 90% were seen once. Source: CD4+ or CD8+ T cells sorted from blood, taken in a trial of the OX40 agonist ivuxolimab. The receptors derive from an adult with an advanced solid tumor such as melanoma, head and neck, liver or kidney cancer. The CDR3 runs from the conserved cysteine through the conserved F or W. Fields, in order: D gene, V gene, J gene, clone size, CDR3 protein, CDR3 DNA. The D gene is left open where the match is weak. The size field is filled for only some rows; it gives once, few, many or a size class.

d_gene: .
v_gene: TRBV19
j_gene: TRBJ2-3
abundance: .
CDR3aa: CASSKLGSSGTDTQYF
CDR3nt: TGTGCCAGTAGTAAGCTAGGATCTAGCGGCACAGATACGCAGTATTTT

d_gene: .
v_gene: TRBV28
j_gene: TRBJ2-5
abundance: .
CDR3aa: CASSPQREMQETQYF
CDR3nt: TGTGCCAGCAGCCCGCAGAGGGAAATGCAAGAGACCCAGTACTTC

d_gene: .
v_gene: TRBV19
j_gene: TRBJ1-1
abundance: .
CDR3aa: CASSIVSGLQAFF
CDR3nt: TGTGCCAGTAGTATAGTGTCAGGTCTCCAGGCTTTCTTT

d_gene: .
v_gene: TRBV6-5
j_gene: TRBJ2-5
abundance: once
CDR3aa: CASSYLGEGETQYF
CDR3nt: TGTGCCAGCAGTTATTTGGGAGAGGGAGAGACCCAGTACTTC

d_gene: .
v_gene: TRBV12-5
j_gene: TRBJ2-3
abundance: .
CDR3aa: CASGLGGDTQYF
CDR3nt: TGTGCTAGTGGTTTGGGTGGAGATACGCAGTATTTT

d_gene: .
v_gene: TRBV7-9
j_gene: TRBJ1-1
abundance: .
CDR3aa: CASSLGGWGGTEAFF
CDR3nt: TGTGCCAGCAGCTTAGGAGGTTGGGGCGGCACTGAAGCTTTCTTT

d_gene: .
v_gene: TRBV2
j_gene: TRBJ1-1
abundance: few
CDR3aa: CASSVGEAFF
CDR3nt: TGTGCCAGCTCGGTGGGCGAAGCTTTCTTT

d_gene: TRBD1
v_gene: TRBV5-6
j_gene: TRBJ2-7
abundance: .
CDR3aa: CASSWRDRGPNEQYF
CDR3nt: TGTGCCAGCAGCTGGAGGGACAGGGGTCCGAACGAGCAGTACTTC

d_gene: TRBD1
v_gene: TRBV9
j_gene: TRBJ1-2
abundance: .
CDR3aa: CASSLQGAGLGYTF
CDR3nt: TGTGCCAGCAGCCTTCAGGGGGCTGGATTGGGCTACACCTTC

d_gene: TRBD1
v_gene: TRBV5-4
j_gene: TRBJ1-4
abundance: .
CDR3aa: CASSPGTAENEKLFF
CDR3nt: TGTGCCAGCAGCCCCGGGACAGCGGAGAATGAAAAACTGTTTTTT

d_gene: .
v_gene: TRBV20-1
j_gene: TRBJ2-1
abundance: .
CDR3aa: CSARYNEQFF
CDR3nt: TGCAGTGCTAGGTACAATGAGCAGTTCTTC

d_gene: .
v_gene: TRBV14
j_gene: TRBJ2-1
abundance: .
CDR3aa: CASSQDRLNNEQFF
CDR3nt: TGTGCCAGCAGCCAAGATCGGCTAAACAATGAGCAGTTCTTC

d_gene: .
v_gene: TRBV11-3
j_gene: TRBJ1-4
abundance: .
CDR3aa: CASSLDKSLNEKLFF
CDR3nt: TGTGCCAGCAGCTTAGATAAATCTTTAAATGAAAAACTGTTTTTT

d_gene: TRBD1
v_gene: TRBV11-2
j_gene: TRBJ2-3
abundance: .
CDR3aa: CASSSGQGPLDTQYF
CDR3nt: TGTGCCAGCAGCTCGGGACAGGGGCCTTTGGATACGCAGTATTTT

d_gene: .
v_gene: TRBV5-6
j_gene: TRBJ1-2
abundance: .
CDR3aa: CASSLEVNYGYTF
CDR3nt: TGTGCCAGCAGCTTGGAGGTTAACTATGGCTACACCTTC

d_gene: TRBD1
v_gene: TRBV11-2
j_gene: TRBJ1-1
abundance: .
CDR3aa: CASSLEDRGVMNTEAFF
CDR3nt: TGTGCCAGCAGCTTAGAGGACAGGGGGGTCATGAACACTGAAGCTTTCTTT

d_gene: TRBD1
v_gene: TRBV30
j_gene: TRBJ1-6
abundance: .
CDR3aa: CAWDTGQGESSPLHF
CDR3nt: TGTGCCTGGGACACGGGACAGGGGGAAAGTTCACCCCTCCACTTT

d_gene: TRBD2
v_gene: TRBV11-2
j_gene: TRBJ2-1
abundance: .
CDR3aa: CASSSQLAGVNEQFF
CDR3nt: TGTGCCAGCAGCTCCCAACTAGCGGGGGTCAATGAGCAGTTCTTC

d_gene: TRBD1
v_gene: TRBV30
j_gene: TRBJ2-1
abundance: .
CDR3aa: CAWEGQASYNEQFF
CDR3nt: TGTGCCTGGGAAGGACAGGCTTCCTACAATGAGCAGTTCTTC

d_gene: .
v_gene: TRBV30
j_gene: TRBJ1-5
abundance: once
CDR3aa: CAWSPPGQGNQPQHF
CDR3nt: TGTGCCTGGAGTCCCCCCGGGCAGGGAAATCAGCCCCAGCATTTT

d_gene: .
v_gene: TRBV2
j_gene: TRBJ2-2
abundance: .
CDR3aa: CASRGYRDGGELFF
CDR3nt: TGTGCCAGCAGGGGATACAGGGATGGGGGGGAGCTGTTTTTT

d_gene: .
v_gene: TRBV6-1
j_gene: TRBJ1-6
abundance: .
CDR3aa: CASSGGGNSPLHF
CDR3nt: TGTGCCAGCAGTGGGGGCGGAAATTCACCCCTCCACTTT

d_gene: .
v_gene: TRBV11-2
j_gene: TRBJ2-1
abundance: medium-sized
CDR3aa: CASSYNEQFF
CDR3nt: TGTGCCAGCAGCTATAATGAGCAGTTCTTC

d_gene: TRBD1
v_gene: TRBV5-8
j_gene: TRBJ1-1
abundance: .
CDR3aa: CASSFKQGALWGAEAFF
CDR3nt: TGTGCCAGCAGCTTCAAACAGGGGGCCCTATGGGGCGCTGAAGCTTTCTTT

d_gene: .
v_gene: TRBV7-9
j_gene: TRBJ2-3
abundance: .
CDR3aa: CALHGEVSTDTQYF
CDR3nt: TGTGCCCTGCACGGGGAGGTCAGCACAGATACGCAGTATTTT

d_gene: .
v_gene: TRBV29-1
j_gene: TRBJ1-5
abundance: medium-sized
CDR3aa: CSVEDAVGQLSNQPQHF
CDR3nt: TGCAGCGTTGAAGACGCAGTTGGACAACTTAGCAATCAGCCCCAGCATTTT

d_gene: .
v_gene: TRBV5-1
j_gene: TRBJ1-4
abundance: .
CDR3aa: CASSQGGSNEKLFF
CDR3nt: TGCGCCAGCAGCCAGGGAGGGTCGAATGAAAAACTGTTTTTT

d_gene: .
v_gene: TRBV6-6
j_gene: TRBJ2-7
abundance: .
CDR3aa: CASSFSTDEQYF
CDR3nt: TGTGCCAGCAGCTTTAGCACGGACGAGCAGTACTTC